This TCR beta chain was sequenced in a study of blood T cell repertoires in COVID-19. The data were produced by immunoSEQ multiplex PCR, yet TCRdb's version contains in-frame clones alone and is incomplete. The top ten clones hold 7.5% to 9% of a sample with 200,000 to 300,000 clones, about 80% of them seen once. The CDR3 covers 14 residues. Trimming shortened V by 6 bases and J by 6 bases, and 18 bases separated the two germline ends. Germline CDR1 KGHSH, CDR2 LQKENI. The sample was peripheral blood. V and J are TRBV18 and TRBJ2-7; D possibly corresponds to TRBD1 (5 bases). This clonotype was sampled from a human donor in a cohort sampled during active COVID-19. Written as DNA, the CDR3 is TGTGCCAGCTCGATTACTCTCAGGGTTGGCGAGCAGTACTTC. Protein sequence: CASSITLRVGEQYF.